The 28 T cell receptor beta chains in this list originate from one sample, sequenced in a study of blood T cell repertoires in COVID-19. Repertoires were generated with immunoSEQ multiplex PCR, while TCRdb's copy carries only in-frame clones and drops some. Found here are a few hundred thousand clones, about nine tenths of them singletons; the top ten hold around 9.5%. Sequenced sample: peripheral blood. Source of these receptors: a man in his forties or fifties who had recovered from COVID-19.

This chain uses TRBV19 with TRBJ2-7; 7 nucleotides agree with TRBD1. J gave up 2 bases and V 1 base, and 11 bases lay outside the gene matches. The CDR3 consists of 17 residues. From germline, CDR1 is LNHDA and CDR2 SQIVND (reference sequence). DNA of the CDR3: TGTGCCAGTAGTATAGTCCGATCCGGGACAGTCGCCTACGAGCAGTACTTC. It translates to CASSIVRSGTVAYEQYF.

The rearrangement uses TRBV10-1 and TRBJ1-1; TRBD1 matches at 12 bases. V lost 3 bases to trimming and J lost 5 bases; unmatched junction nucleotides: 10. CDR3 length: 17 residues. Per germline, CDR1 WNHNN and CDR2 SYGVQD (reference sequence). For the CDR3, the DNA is TGCGCCAGCAGTGATTATCCCGGGACAGGGGGCTTGACTGAAGCTTTCTTT. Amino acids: CASSDYPGTGGLTEAFF.

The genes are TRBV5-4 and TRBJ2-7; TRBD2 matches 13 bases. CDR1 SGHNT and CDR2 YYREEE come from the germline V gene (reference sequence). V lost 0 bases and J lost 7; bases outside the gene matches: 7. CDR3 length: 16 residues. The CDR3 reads CASSLARTSGGREQYF. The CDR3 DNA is TGTGCCAGCAGCTTGGCCAGGACTAGCGGGGGACGGGAGCAGTACTTC. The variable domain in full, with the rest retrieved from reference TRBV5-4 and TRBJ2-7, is ETGVTQSPTHLIKTRGQQVTLRCSSQSGHNTVSWYQQALGQGPQFIFQYYREEENGRGNFPPRFSGLQFPNYSSELNVNALELDDSALYLCASSLARTSGGREQYFGPGTRLTVT.

CDR3 in DNA: TGTGCCAGCAGCTTCGGCCCCAGGGCCCAACAAGAGACCCAGTACTTC. Translating it yields CASSFGPRAQQETQYF. V is TRBV5-4 and J is TRBJ2-5; tentative D call: TRBD1 (5 bases). Germline V lookup: CDR1 SGHNT, CDR2 YYREEE (reference sequence). The length of the CDR3 is 16 residues. Trimming took 2 bases from V and 2 from J, leaving 16 bases between them.

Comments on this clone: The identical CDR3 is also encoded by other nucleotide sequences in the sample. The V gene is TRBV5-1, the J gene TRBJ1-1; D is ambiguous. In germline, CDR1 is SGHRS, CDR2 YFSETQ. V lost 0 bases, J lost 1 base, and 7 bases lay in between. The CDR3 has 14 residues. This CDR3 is CASSLGHPNTEAFF. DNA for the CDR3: TGCGCCAGCAGCTTGGGGCATCCGAACACTGAAGCTTTCTTT.

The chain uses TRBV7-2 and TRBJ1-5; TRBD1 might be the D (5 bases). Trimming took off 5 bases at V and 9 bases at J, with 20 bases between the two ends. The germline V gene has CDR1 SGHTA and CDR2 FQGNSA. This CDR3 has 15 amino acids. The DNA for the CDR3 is TGTGCCAGCAGCCAAGGCATTCCCTTTCAGGGGCCCCAGCATTTT. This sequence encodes CASSQGIPFQGPQHF. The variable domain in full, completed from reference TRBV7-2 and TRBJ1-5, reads GAGVSQSPSNKVTEKGKDVELRCDPISGHTALYWYRQSLGQGLEFLIYFQGNSAPDKSGLPSDRFSAERTGGSVSTLTIQRTQQEDSAVYLCASSQGIPFQGPQHFGDGTRLSIL.

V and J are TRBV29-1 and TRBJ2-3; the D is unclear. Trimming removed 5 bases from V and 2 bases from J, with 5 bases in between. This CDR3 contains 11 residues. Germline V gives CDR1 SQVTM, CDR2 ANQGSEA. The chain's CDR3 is CSVRNTDTQYF. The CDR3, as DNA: TGCAGCGTTCGTAACACAGATACGCAGTATTTT.

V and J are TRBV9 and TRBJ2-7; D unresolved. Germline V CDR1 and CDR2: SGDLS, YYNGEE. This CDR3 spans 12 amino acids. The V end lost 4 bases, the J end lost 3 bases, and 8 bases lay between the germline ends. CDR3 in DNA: TGTGCCAGCAGCTCGACGGGCTACGAGCAGTACTTC. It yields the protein CASSSTGYEQYF.

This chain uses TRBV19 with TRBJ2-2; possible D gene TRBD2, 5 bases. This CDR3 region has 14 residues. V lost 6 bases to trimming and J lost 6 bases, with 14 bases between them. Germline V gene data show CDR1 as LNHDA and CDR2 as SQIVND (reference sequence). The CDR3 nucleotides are TGTGCCAGTAGGACTACTAGTCTCGCCGGGGAGCTGTTTTTT. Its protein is CASRTTSLAGELFF.

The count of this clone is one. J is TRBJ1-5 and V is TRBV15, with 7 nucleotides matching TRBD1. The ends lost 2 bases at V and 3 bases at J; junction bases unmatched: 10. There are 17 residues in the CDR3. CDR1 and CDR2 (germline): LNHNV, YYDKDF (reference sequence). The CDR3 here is CATSRLDAGGTNQPQHF. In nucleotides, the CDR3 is TGTGCCACCAGCAGATTAGATGCAGGGGGTACCAATCAGCCCCAGCATTTT.

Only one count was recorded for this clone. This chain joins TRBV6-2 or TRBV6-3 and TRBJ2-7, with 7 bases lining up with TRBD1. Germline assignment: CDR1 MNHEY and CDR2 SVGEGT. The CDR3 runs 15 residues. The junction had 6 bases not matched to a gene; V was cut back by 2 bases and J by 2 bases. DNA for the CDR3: TGTGCCAGCAGTTACCAGGGGGTACCGGCCTACGAGCAGTACTTC. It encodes CASSYQGVPAYEQYF.

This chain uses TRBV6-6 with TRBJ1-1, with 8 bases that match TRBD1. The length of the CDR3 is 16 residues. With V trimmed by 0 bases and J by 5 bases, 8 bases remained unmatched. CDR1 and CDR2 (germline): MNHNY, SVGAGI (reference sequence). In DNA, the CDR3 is TGTGCCAGCAGTTACTCGGTGGACAGGGCCACGACTGAAGCTTTCTTT. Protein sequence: CASSYSVDRATTEAFF.

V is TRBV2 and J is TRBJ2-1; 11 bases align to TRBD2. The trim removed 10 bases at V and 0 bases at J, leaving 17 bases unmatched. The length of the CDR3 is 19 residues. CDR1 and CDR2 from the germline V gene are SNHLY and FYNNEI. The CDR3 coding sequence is TGTGCCACTTGGAATCTAGGGACTAGCGGAAACAACTCCTACAATGAGCAGTTCTTC. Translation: CATWNLGTSGNNSYNEQFF.

CDR3 amino acids: CASSHRTGSVLGEQYF. The CDR3 nucleotides read TGCGCCAGCAGCCATAGGACAGGATCCGTCCTAGGGGAGCAGTACTTC. The chain links TRBV4-1 to TRBJ2-7, with 7 positions matching TRBD1. This CDR3 contains 16 residues. V dropped 3 bases and J dropped 7; count of bases not matched to a gene: 15. Per the germline V gene, CDR1 is MGHRA and CDR2 is YSYEKL.

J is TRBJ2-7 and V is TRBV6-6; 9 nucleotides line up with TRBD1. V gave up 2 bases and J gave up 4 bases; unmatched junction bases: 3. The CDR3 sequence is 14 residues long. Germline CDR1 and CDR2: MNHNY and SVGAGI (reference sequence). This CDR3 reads CASSYGQGPYEQYF. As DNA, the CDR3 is TGTGCCAGCAGTTACGGACAGGGGCCATACGAGCAGTACTTC.

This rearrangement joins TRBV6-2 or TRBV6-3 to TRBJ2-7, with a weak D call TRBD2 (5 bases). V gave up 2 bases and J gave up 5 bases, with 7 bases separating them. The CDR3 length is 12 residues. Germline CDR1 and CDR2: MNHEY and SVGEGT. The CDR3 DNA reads TGTGCCAGCAGTTACATCGGGGACGAGCAGTACTTC. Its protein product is CASSYIGDEQYF.

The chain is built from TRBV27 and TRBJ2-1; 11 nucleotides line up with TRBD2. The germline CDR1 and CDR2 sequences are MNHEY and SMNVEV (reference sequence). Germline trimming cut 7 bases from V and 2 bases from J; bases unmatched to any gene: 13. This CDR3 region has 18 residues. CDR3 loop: CASIPSRLAGGPYNEQFF. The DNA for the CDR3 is TGTGCCAGCATCCCTTCAAGGCTAGCGGGAGGTCCCTACAATGAGCAGTTCTTC.

The CDR3 region is CASGQGGFTEAFF. In DNA, the CDR3 is TGTGCCAGCGGGCAGGGAGGGTTCACTGAAGCTTTCTTT. The chain carries TRBV19 and TRBJ1-1; TRBD1 is a possible D gene (5 bases). With 9 bases removed from V and 4 bases from J, the gap between germline ends came to 15 bases. Germline CDR1 is LNHDA and CDR2 is SQIVND (reference sequence). CDR3 length: 13 residues.

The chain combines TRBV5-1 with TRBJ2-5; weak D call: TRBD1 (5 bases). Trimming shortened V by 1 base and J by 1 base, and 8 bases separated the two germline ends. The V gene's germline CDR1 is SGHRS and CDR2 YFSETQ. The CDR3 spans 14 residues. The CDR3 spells CASSLHTGQETQYF. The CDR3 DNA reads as TGCGCCAGCAGCTTGCATACAGGCCAAGAGACCCAGTACTTC.

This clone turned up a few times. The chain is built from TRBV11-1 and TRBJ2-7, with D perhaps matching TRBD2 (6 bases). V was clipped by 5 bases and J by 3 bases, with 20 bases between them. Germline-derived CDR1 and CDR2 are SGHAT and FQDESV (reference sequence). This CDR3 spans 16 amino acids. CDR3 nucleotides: TGTGCCAGCAGCACCCGGGACCCCCGGAGGGTCTACGAGCAGTACTTC. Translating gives CASSTRDPRRVYEQYF.

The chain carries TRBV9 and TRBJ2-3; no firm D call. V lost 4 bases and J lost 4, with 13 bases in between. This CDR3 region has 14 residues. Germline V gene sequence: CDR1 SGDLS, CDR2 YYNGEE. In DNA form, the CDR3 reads TGTGCCAGCAGCCCCCCCGTCCCTCCAGATACGCAGTATTTT. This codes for CASSPPVPPDTQYF.

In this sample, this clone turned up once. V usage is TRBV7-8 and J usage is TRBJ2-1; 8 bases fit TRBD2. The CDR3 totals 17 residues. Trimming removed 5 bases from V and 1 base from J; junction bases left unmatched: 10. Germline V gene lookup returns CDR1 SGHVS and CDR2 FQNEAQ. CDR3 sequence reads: CASSQGASGGSYNEQFF. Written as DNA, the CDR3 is TGTGCCAGCAGCCAAGGGGCAAGCGGGGGTTCCTACAATGAGCAGTTCTTC.

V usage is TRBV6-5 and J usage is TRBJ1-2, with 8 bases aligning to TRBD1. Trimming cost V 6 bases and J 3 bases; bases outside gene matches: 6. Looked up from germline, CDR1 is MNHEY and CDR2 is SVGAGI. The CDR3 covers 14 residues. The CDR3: CASRNPGGDYGYTF. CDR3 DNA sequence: TGTGCCAGCAGGAATCCAGGGGGCGACTATGGCTACACCTTC.

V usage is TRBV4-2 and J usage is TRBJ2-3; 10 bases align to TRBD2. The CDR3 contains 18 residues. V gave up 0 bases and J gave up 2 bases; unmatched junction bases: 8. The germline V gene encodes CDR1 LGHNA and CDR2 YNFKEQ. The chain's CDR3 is CASSQDRPSGSYTDTQYF. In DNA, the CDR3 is TGTGCCAGCAGCCAAGATCGGCCTAGCGGGAGTTACACAGATACGCAGTATTTT.

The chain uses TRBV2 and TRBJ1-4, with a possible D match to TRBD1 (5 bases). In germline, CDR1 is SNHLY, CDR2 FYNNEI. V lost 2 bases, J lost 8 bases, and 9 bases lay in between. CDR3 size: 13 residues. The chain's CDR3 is CASSERGGEKLFF. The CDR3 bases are TGTGCCAGCAGTGAACGGGGGGGAGAAAAACTGTTTTTT.

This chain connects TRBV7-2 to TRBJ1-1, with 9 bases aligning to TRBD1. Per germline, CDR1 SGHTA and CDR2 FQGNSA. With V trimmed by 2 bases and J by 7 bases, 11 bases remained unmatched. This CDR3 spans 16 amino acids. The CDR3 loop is CASSLSGTGTSVEAFF. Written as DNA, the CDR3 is TGTGCCAGCAGCTTATCCGGGACAGGGACCTCAGTTGAAGCTTTCTTT. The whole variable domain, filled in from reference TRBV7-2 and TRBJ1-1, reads GAGVSQSPSNKVTEKGKDVELRCDPISGHTALYWYRQSLGQGLEFLIYFQGNSAPDKSGLPSDRFSAERTGGSVSTLTIQRTQQEDSAVYLCASSLSGTGTSVEAFFGQGTRLTVV.

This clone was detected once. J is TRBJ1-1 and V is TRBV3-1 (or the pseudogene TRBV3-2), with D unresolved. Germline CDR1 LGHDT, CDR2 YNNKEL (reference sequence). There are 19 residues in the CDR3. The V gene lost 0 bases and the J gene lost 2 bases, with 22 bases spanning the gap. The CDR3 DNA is TGTGCCAGCAGCCAAGAGACTAGGCGTACGGCGGGCCCAAACACTGAAGCTTTCTTT. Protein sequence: CASSQETRRTAGPNTEAFF.

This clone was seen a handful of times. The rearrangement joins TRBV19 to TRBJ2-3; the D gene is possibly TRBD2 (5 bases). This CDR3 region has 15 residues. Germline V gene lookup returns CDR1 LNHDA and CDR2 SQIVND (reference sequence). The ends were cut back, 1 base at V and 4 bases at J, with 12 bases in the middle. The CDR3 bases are TGTGCCAGTAGTATAGGGTCAGTGGACTCAGATACGCAGTATTTT. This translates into CASSIGSVDSDTQYF. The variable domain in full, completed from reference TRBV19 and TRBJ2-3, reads DGGITQSPKYLFRKEGQNVTLSCEQNLNHDAMYWYRQDPGQGLRLIYYSQIVNDFQKGDIAEGYSVSREKKESFPLTVTSAQKNPTAFYLCASSIGSVDSDTQYFGPGTRLTVL.